This TCR beta chain was identified in a study of control samples from healthy donors and cancer patients. Produced via immunoSEQ multiplex PCR; TCRdb's table is partial and in-frame only. Of some 82,000 clones in the sample, 75% to 85% are singletons; the top ten hold around a tenth. After removal of 6 bases from V and 7 bases from J, the junction contained 10 bases not matched to a gene. The CDR3 runs to 15 residues. Per germline, CDR1 MDHEN and CDR2 SYDVKM. Material: PBMCs. The genes are TRBV28 and TRBJ1-5, with 9 positions matching TRBD1. This TCR was recovered from a man aged 60 to 69 with head and neck cancer. CDR3 in amino acids: CASSSAGTGRQPQHF. The DNA of the CDR3 is TGTGCCAGCAGCTCGGCGGGGACAGGGCGACAGCCCCAGCATTTT.